This is a list of T cell receptor beta chains from one sample in a study of control samples from healthy donors and cancer patients. Clones were sequenced by immunoSEQ multiplex PCR, and TCRdb holds only the in-frame ones, with some missing. The data contain roughly 29,000 clones, roughly 85% of them singletons. Specimen: PBMCs. These receptors were taken from a man aged 60 to 69 with head and neck cancer. The CDR3 runs from the conserved cysteine through the conserved F or W. The D gene is left open where the match is weak. Size values are once, few and many counts, or a class for expanded clones, and some rows have none.

j_gene,abundance,v_gene,d_gene,CDR3aa,CDR3nt
TRBJ2-4,NA,TRBV6-1,NA,CASSEMGNIQYF,TGTGCCAGCAGTGAGATGGGGAACATTCAGTACTTC
TRBJ2-2,NA,TRBV5-6,NA,CASSWQGFGELFF,TGTGCCAGCAGCTGGCAGGGCTTCGGGGAGCTGTTTTTT
TRBJ2-1,NA,TRBV28,NA,CASRRQGDNEQFF,TGTGCCAGCAGGCGTCAGGGAGACAATGAGCAGTTCTTC
TRBJ2-2,NA,TRBV18,NA,CASSPGTRDTGELFF,TGTGCCAGCTCACCAGGAACGAGGGACACCGGGGAGCTGTTTTTT
TRBJ1-5,NA,TRBV28,NA,CAPANGQGYGNQPQHF,TGTGCACCAGCAAATGGGCAGGGGTACGGCAATCAGCCCCAGCATTTT
TRBJ1-1,NA,TRBV11-3,NA,CASSDRLNTEAFF,TGTGCCAGCAGCGACAGGTTGAACACTGAAGCTTTCTTT
TRBJ2-7,NA,TRBV30,NA,CAWSIPPNFYEQYF,TGTGCCTGGAGTATCCCCCCCAACTTCTACGAGCAGTACTTC
TRBJ1-2,NA,TRBV19,NA,CASQKKAGPNYGYTF,TGTGCCAGTCAAAAAAAGGCGGGCCCTAACTATGGCTACACCTTC
TRBJ1-1,NA,TRBV19,NA,CASIRDFPGEAFF,TGTGCCAGTATCCGGGACTTCCCCGGTGAAGCTTTCTTT
TRBJ1-3,NA,TRBV14,NA,CASSQLSGNTIYF,TGTGCCAGCAGCCAACTCTCTGGAAACACCATATATTTT
TRBJ2-1,once,TRBV28,TRBD2,CASSPAPAGGINEQFF,TGTGCCAGCAGCCCTGCCCCTGCGGGAGGGATAAATGAGCAGTTCTTC
TRBJ1-5,medium-sized,TRBV28,NA,CAMGNQNQPQHF,TGTGCCATGGGAAACCAGAATCAGCCCCAGCATTTT
TRBJ2-1,NA,TRBV7-3,TRBD2,CASRPSGRATQKENNEQFF,TGTGCCAGCAGACCGAGCGGGAGGGCCACTCAGAAAGAAAACAATGAGCAGTTCTTC
TRBJ2-1,NA,TRBV7-9,TRBD2,CASSFSGRSYNEQFF,TGTGCCAGCAGCTTTAGCGGGCGCTCCTACAATGAGCAGTTCTTC
TRBJ2-1,NA,TRBV19,NA,CASSIIAVIGWEQFF,TGTGCCAGTAGTATCATAGCGGTCATAGGCTGGGAGCAGTTCTTC
TRBJ2-3,NA,TRBV3-1/TRBV3-2,NA,CASSQELQGTNTQYF,TGTGCCAGCAGCCAAGAGCTACAGGGTACAAATACGCAGTATTTT
TRBJ1-6,NA,TRBV19,TRBD1,CASMDRGRNSPLHF,TGTGCCAGTATGGACAGGGGTCGGAATTCACCCCTCCACTTT
TRBJ2-7,NA,TRBV28,NA,CASSFLRTAYEQYF,TGTGCCAGCAGTTTTCTAAGGACGGCGTACGAGCAGTACTTC
TRBJ2-2,few,TRBV5-4,NA,CASSRDSAGELFF,TGTGCCAGCAGCAGGGACTCCGCCGGGGAGCTGTTTTTT
TRBJ2-1,NA,TRBV12-3/TRBV12-4,NA,CASSLVVNEQFF,TGTGCCAGCAGTTTGGTGGTCAATGAGCAGTTCTTC
TRBJ2-7,few,TRBV5-5,NA,CASSFYGGSYEQYF,TGTGCCAGCAGCTTTTATGGGGGATCCTACGAGCAGTACTTC
TRBJ1-5,NA,TRBV6-6,TRBD1,CASRPGQGAMRQPQHF,TGTGCCAGCAGACCGGGACAGGGGGCGATGAGGCAGCCCCAGCATTTT
TRBJ2-5,NA,TRBV11-3,TRBD1,CASSAQGTGVTQYF,TGTGCCAGCAGCGCACAAGGGACAGGGGTGACCCAGTACTTC
TRBJ2-3,NA,TRBV5-1,NA,CASSYQGGRTDTQYF,TGCGCCAGCAGCTATCAAGGAGGGCGGACAGATACGCAGTATTTT
TRBJ2-5,medium-sized,TRBV3-1/TRBV3-2,TRBD2,CASSQSSGGEETQYF,TGTGCCAGCAGCCAGAGTAGCGGGGGAGAAGAGACCCAGTACTTC
TRBJ1-5,NA,TRBV6-5,NA,CASSSNREREPQHF,TGTGCCAGCAGTTCCAACCGGGAGCGCGAACCCCAGCATTTT
TRBJ2-1,few,TRBV9,TRBD2,CASSEGGTSDYNEQFF,TGTGCCAGCAGCGAGGGCGGGACTAGCGACTACAATGAGCAGTTCTTC
TRBJ2-1,NA,TRBV27,NA,CASSLRDPGLTVYNEQFF,TGTGCCAGCAGTTTACGGGACCCGGGGCTCACCGTTTACAATGAGCAGTTCTTC
TRBJ2-2,NA,TRBV7-7,NA,CASSSGRVINTGELFF,TGTGCCAGCAGCTCCGGCAGGGTTATCAACACCGGGGAGCTGTTTTTT
TRBJ2-5,NA,TRBV28,TRBD1,CASSFRRGSGETQYF,TGTGCCAGCAGTTTCCGCAGGGGGAGCGGAGAGACCCAGTACTTC
TRBJ2-7,few,TRBV27,NA,CASSLRSNYEQYF,TGTGCCAGCAGCTTAAGGTCCAACTACGAGCAGTACTTC
TRBJ1-1,NA,TRBV11-3,NA,CASSPGRASGTEAFF,TGTGCCAGCAGCCCTGGACGGGCCTCCGGCACTGAAGCTTTCTTT
TRBJ1-5,NA,TRBV6-5,NA,CASSWSQANQPQHF,TGTGCCAGCAGTTGGTCGCAGGCGAATCAGCCCCAGCATTTT
TRBJ2-5,NA,TRBV5-1,NA,CASSRDLQGWTQYF,TGCGCCAGCAGCCGGGACTTACAAGGATGGACCCAGTACTTC
TRBJ2-1,NA,TRBV7-7,TRBD2,CASSLGLAHEQFF,TGTGCCAGCAGCCTTGGACTAGCCCATGAGCAGTTCTTC
TRBJ2-7,NA,TRBV10-3,TRBD1,CAINTGTGRDEQYF,TGTGCCATCAATACCGGGACAGGGAGAGACGAGCAGTACTTC
TRBJ2-5,NA,TRBV11-2,TRBD2,CASSLARLAPWETQYF,TGTGCCAGCAGCTTAGCCAGACTAGCGCCATGGGAGACCCAGTACTTC
TRBJ1-4,NA,TRBV10-3,NA,CAISELEAATNEKLFF,TGTGCCATCAGTGAGCTGGAGGCAGCAACTAATGAAAAACTGTTTTTT
TRBJ2-3,NA,TRBV6-5,TRBD2,CASKRGDTQYF,TGTGCCAGCAAGCGGGGAGATACGCAGTATTTT
TRBJ2-7,NA,TRBV3-1/TRBV3-2,TRBD1,CASSLATGPYEQYF,TGTGCCAGCAGCCTCGCGACAGGGCCCTACGAGCAGTACTTC
TRBJ1-4,NA,TRBV9,NA,CASSVASSGTNEKLFF,TGTGCCAGCAGCGTAGCATCGTCAGGAACTAATGAAAAACTGTTTTTT
TRBJ2-4,NA,TRBV18,TRBD1,CASGTGLDIQYF,TGTGCCAGCGGGACAGGGTTGGACATTCAGTACTTC